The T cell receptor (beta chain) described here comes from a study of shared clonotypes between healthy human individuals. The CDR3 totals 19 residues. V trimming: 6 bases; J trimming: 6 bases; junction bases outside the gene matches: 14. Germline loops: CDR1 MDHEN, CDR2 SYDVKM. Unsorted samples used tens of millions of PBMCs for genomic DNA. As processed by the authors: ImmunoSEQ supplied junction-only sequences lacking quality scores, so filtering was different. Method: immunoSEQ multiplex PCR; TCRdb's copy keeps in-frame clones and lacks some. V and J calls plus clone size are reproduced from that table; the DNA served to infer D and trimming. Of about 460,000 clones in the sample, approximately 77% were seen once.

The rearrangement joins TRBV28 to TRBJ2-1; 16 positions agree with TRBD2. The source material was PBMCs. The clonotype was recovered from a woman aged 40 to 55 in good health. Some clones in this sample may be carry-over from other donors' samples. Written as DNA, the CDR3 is TGTGCCAGCAGGGAAACGGGACTAGCGGGAGGGCCGGACGGCAATGAGCAGTTCTTC. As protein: CASRETGLAGGPDGNEQFF.